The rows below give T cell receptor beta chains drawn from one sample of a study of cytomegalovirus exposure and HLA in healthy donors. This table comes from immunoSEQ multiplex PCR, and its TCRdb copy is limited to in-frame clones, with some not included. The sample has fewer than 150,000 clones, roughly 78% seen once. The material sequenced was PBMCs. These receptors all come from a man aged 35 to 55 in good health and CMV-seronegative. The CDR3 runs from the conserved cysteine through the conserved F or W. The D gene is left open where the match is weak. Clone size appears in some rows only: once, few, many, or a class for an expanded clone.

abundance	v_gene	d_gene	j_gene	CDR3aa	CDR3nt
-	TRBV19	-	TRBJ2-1	CASSISVNEQFF	TGTGCCAGTAGTATAAGCGTCAATGAGCAGTTCTTC
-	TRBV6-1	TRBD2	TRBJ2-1	CASSLWTSGHNEQFF	TGTGCCAGCAGTCTATGGACTAGCGGCCACAATGAGCAGTTCTTC
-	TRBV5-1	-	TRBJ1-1	CASSLPPGTEAFF	TGCGCCAGCAGCTTACCGCCGGGGACTGAAGCTTTCTTT
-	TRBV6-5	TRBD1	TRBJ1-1	CASRVDRGTEAFF	TGTGCCAGCAGAGTCGACAGGGGGACTGAAGCTTTCTTT
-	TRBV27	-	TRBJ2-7	CASSSRSYEQYF	TGTGCCAGCAGTTCGCGCTCCTACGAGCAGTACTTC
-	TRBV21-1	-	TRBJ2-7	CASSIRYEQYF	TGTGCCAGCAGCATCCGCTACGAGCAGTACTTC
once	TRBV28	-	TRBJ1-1	CASTVAEGAFF	TGTGCCAGCACCGTCGCGGAGGGAGCTTTCTTT
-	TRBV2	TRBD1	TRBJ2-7	CASGQGIYEQYF	TGTGCCTCAGGACAGGGGATCTACGAGCAGTACTTC
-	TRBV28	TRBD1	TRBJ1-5	CASSTGGRGFHQHF	TGTGCCAGCAGTACAGGGGGCAGGGGCTTCCACCAGCATTTT
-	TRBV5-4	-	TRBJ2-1	CASSLPGFEGEQFF	TGTGCCAGCAGCTTGCCAGGTTTTGAAGGTGAGCAGTTCTTC